This note documents a single T cell receptor beta chain sequence. This clonotype was observed at least ten times. Its antigen is still unknown. Base qualities are not recorded, but no much larger clone differs from it by a single base. A robust, sensitive protocol for the amplification, sequencing and analysis of TCRs was described in the study, in which 3' ligation of a UMI-containing oligonucleotide to TCR cDNA was used. Whole blood analysis involved drawing 2 to 2.5 ml of peripheral blood from adult healthy volunteers into Tempus tubes and then extracting RNA following the manufacturer's instructions. Total RNA was used without cell sorting and was treated with RQ1 DNase before reverse transcription, with a target input of about 1 to 1,100 ng. To check how robust the pipeline was in samples where T cells make up a minority population, libraries were built from skin biopsies and whole blood. The V and J ends are trimmed by 2 bases and 3 bases, leaving 10 bases between them. From its cysteine to its phenylalanine, the CDR3 spans 15 amino acids. Only the CDR3 DNA is retained, 45 bases long and in frame from the first base. The germline V gene encodes CDR1 MNHEY and CDR2 SVGAGI.

The source of the sample is a study of naive and memory T cell subsets (dated by TCRdb to between 2016 and 2019). In terms of the full investigation: According to the figure summarizing the samples, there were around 10 blood donors, 7 tuberculin skin test biopsies and 3 saline control biopsies. Usually PCR2 was run as a SYBR Green qPCR and stopped at a set threshold, although low-input samples could use end-point PCR (approximately 6 cycles) instead.

The paper's findings and limits, for the study overall: The RNA-based method was acknowledged as potentially sensitive to TCR transcript changes with T cell activation and differentiation.

Receptors were amplified or captured by 5' RACE. The ligated cDNA was amplified in four rounds of PCR with nested alpha and beta constant region primers together with the SP2 primer. TCR RNA was reverse transcribed with SuperScript IV using alpha and beta constant region primers for the blood and skin samples. An oligonucleotide carrying the Illumina SP2 primer and a UMI was ligated to the cDNA 3' end using T4 RNA ligase 1. To prevent hairpin formation, the 12-nucleotide UMI was made up of two random hexamers with an eight-base spacer between them. TCR alpha and beta chain libraries were processed separately from the second PCR onward, with dual indexing for multiplexing. After pooling, the indexed libraries were analyzed by capillary electrophoresis and sequenced on either an Illumina MiSeq or NextSeq. PhiX DNA at roughly 5-7.5% was spiked into libraries to increase base diversity and improve cluster recognition. Regarding the original processing steps: UMIs were extracted from read 2 by Demultiplexor and combined with the TCR sequence from read 1, and reads were split according to sample indices. Decombinator identified V and J genes and V-J junctions, assigning each TCR a five-part identifier including V and J deletions. UMIs were used by Collapsinator to correct sequencing errors and PCR amplification heterogeneity, so that a UMI-based abundance was obtained for each TCR. CDR3Translator turned identifiers into nucleotide sequence, translated that sequence into amino acids, and pulled out CDR3 regions based on terminal motifs. Error-corrected counts of alpha and beta TCRs from blood and skin were compared after being normalized to the amount of input RNA. TCRdb trimmed public reads at Q25 via fastp, called clones via MiXCR and kept in-frame beta chains. All rows with the same CDR3 protein become a single entry with the most common DNA and genes. Here the V and J calls rest on TCRdb's processing, not on the authors' analysis. The sample table lists roughly 56,000 distinct CDR3 sequences, under 8.5% of them with a count of one. The ten largest make up 9% to 10% of the sample.

This clonotype originated in a male donor in good health. The sequence links TRBV6-5 to TRBJ2-2; no D segment can be confidently identified. The DNA is as follows: TGTGCCAGCAGTTACGTGACTGGGGACACCGGGGAGCTGTTTTTT. Translation gives CASSYVTGDTGELFF.